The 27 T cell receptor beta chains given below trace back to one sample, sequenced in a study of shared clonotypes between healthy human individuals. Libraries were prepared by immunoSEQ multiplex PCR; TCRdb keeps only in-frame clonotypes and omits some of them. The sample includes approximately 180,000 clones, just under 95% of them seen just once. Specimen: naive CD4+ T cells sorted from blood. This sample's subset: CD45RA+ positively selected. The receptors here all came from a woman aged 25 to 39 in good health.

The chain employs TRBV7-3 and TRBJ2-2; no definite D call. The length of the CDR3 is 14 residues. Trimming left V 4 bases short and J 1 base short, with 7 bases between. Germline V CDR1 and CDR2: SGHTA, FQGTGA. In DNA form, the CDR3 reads TGTGCCAGCAGCTCCGACGGGAACACCGGGGAGCTGTTTTTT. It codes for CASSSDGNTGELFF.

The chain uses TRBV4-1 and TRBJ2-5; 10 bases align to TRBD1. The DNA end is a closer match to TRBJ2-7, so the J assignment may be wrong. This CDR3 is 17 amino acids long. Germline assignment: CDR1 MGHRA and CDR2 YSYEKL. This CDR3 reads CASSQAKGDRGTYEQYF. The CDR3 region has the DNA TGCGCCAGCAGCCAAGCAAAGGGGGACAGGGGCACCTACGAGCAGTACTTC.

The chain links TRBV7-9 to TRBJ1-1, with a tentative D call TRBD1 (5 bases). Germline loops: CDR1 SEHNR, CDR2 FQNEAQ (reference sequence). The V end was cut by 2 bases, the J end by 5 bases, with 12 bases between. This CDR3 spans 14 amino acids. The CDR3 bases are TGTGCCAGCAGCTTATCCGGGGCCGGGACTGAAGCTTTCTTT. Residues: CASSLSGAGTEAFF.

The CDR3: CASRQGIGYGYTF. CDR3 nucleotides: TGTGCCAGTAGACAGGGGATCGGGTATGGCTACACCTTC. The gene calls are TRBV19 and TRBJ1-2, with 7 bases that match TRBD1. CDR1 is LNHDA, CDR2 SQIVND, per germline (reference sequence). V lost 6 bases to trimming and J lost 5 bases; unmatched junction nucleotides: 6. The CDR3 contains 13 residues.

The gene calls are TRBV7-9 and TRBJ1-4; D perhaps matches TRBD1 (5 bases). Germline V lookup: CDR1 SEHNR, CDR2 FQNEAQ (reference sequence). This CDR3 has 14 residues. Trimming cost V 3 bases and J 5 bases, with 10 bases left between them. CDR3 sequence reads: CASSFGDGNEKLFF. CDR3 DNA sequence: TGTGCCAGCAGCTTTGGGGACGGGAATGAAAAACTGTTTTTT.

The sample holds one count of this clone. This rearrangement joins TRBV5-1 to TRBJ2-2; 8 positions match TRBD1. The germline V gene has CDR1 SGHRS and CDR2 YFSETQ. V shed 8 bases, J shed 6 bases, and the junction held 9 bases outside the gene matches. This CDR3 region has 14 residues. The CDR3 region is CASGTGGIAGELFF. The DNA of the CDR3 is TGCGCCAGTGGAACAGGGGGAATCGCCGGGGAGCTGTTTTTT.

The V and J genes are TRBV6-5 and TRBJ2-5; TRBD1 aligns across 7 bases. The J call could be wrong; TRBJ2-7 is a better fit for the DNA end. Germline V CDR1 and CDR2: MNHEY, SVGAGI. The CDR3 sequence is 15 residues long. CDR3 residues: CASSPDRALSYEQYF. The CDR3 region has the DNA TGTGCCAGCAGCCCCGACAGGGCCCTTTCCTACGAGCAGTACTTC.

CDR3 coding DNA: TGCGCCAGCAGCCAAGATGCGCGTACCGAGCAGTACTTC. Translation gives CASSQDARTEQYF. The rearrangement joins TRBV4-1 to TRBJ2-5, with D hard to call. Judging by the DNA end, TRBJ2-7 fits better; the J call may be wrong. Germline-derived CDR1 and CDR2 are MGHRA and YSYEKL. CDR3 length equals 13 residues.

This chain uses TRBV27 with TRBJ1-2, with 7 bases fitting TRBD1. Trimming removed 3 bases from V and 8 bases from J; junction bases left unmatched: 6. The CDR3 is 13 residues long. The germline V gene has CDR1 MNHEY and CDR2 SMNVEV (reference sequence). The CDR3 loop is CASSFTGVGGYTF. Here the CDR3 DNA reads TGTGCCAGCAGTTTTACAGGGGTAGGAGGCTACACCTTC.

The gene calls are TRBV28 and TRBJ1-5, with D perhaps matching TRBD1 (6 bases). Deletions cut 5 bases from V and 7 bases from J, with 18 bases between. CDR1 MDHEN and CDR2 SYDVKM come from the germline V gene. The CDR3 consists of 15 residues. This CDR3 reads CASSLAGAGSQPQHF. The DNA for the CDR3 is TGTGCCAGCAGTCTTGCGGGGGCGGGCAGCCAGCCCCAGCATTTT.

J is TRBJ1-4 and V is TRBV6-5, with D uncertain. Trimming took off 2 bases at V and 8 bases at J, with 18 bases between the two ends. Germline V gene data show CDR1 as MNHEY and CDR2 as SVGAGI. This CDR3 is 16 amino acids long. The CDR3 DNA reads TGTGCCAGCAGTTACCGGCCCCCCCGGGATAGAGAAAAACTGTTTTTT. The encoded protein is CASSYRPPRDREKLFF.

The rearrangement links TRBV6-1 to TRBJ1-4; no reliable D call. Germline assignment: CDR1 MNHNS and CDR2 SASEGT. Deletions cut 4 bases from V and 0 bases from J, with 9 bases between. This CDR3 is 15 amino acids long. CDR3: CASSVSVATNEKLFF. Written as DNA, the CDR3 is TGTGCCAGCAGTGTCTCTGTGGCAACTAATGAAAAACTGTTTTTT.

CDR3 coding DNA: TGCGCCAGCAGTTCCCGAGCGGGATCCAATGAGCAGTTCTTC. Translating it yields CASSSRAGSNEQFF. The chain carries TRBV5-1 and TRBJ2-1; 7 nucleotides line up with TRBD2. Germline CDR1 reads SGHRS; CDR2 reads YFSETQ. The CDR3 sequence is 14 residues long. Trimming cost V 5 bases and J 6 bases; bases outside gene matches: 8.

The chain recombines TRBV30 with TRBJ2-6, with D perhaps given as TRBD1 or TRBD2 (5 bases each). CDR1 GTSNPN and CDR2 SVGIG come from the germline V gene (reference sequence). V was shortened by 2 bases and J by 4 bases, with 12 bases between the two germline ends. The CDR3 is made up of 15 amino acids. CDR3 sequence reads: CAWSFSGTGANVLTF. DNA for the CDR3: TGTGCCTGGAGTTTTTCAGGGACCGGGGCCAACGTCCTGACTTTC.

Here the CDR3 reads CASSPSEPYTGELFF. The CDR3 DNA reads TGTGCCAGCTCACCATCAGAGCCCTACACCGGGGAGCTGTTTTTT. V gene TRBV18 combines with J gene TRBJ2-2; D is ambiguous. Trimming removed 2 bases at V and 3 bases at J, with 10 bases between. Germline-derived CDR1 and CDR2 are KGHSH and LQKENI. The CDR3 runs to 15 residues.

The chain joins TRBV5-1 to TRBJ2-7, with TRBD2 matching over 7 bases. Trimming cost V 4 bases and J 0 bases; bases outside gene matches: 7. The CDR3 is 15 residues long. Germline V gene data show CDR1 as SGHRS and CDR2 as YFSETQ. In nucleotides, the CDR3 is TGCGCCAGCAGCGAGACTAGCCAGAGCTCCTACGAGCAGTACTTC. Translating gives CASSETSQSSYEQYF.

Here the CDR3 DNA reads TGTGCCAGCAGTCGACAGGGTTATGGCTACACCTTC. This encodes CASSRQGYGYTF. This chain uses TRBV28 with TRBJ1-2, with 7 bases lining up with TRBD1. This CDR3 is 12 amino acids long. CDR1 and CDR2 (germline): MDHEN, SYDVKM. The V segment lost 5 bases and the J segment 5 bases; nucleotides outside the gene matches: 2.

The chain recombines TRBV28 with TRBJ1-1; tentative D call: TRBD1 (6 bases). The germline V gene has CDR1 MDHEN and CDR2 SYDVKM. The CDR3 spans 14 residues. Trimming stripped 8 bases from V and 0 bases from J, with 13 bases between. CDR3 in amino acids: CASAQGGMNTEAFF. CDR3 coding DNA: TGTGCCAGCGCCCAAGGGGGGATGAACACTGAAGCTTTCTTT. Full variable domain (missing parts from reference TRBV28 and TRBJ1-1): DVKVTQSSRYLVKRTGEKVFLECVQDMDHENMFWYRQDPGLGLRLIYFSYDVKMKEKGDIPEGYSVSREKKERFSLILESASTNQTSMYLCASAQGGMNTEAFFGQGTRLTVV.

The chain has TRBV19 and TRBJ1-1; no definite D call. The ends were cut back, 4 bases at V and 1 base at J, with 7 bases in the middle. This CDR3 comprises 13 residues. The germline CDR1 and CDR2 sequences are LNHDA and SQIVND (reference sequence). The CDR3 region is CASSSQTNTEAFF. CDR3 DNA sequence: TGTGCCAGTAGTAGTCAGACGAACACTGAAGCTTTCTTT.

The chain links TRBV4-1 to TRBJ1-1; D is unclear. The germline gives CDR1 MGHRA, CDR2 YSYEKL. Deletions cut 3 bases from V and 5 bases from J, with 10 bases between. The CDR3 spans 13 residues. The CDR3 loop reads CASSHADKTEAFF. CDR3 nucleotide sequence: TGCGCCAGCAGCCATGCAGACAAAACTGAAGCTTTCTTT.

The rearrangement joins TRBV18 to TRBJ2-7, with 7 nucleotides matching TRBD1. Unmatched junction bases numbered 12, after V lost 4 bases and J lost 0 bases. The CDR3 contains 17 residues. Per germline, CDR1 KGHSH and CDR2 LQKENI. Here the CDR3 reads CASSLPGTAPSSYEQYF. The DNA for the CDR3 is TGTGCCAGCTCACTTCCGGGGACAGCACCCAGCTCCTACGAGCAGTACTTC.

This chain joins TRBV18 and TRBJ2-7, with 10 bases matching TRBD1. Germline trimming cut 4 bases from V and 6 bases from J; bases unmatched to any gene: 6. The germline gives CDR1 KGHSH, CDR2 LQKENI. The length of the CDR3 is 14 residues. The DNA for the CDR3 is TGTGCCAGCTCACTTGACAGGGGGCGCGGCGAGCAGTACTTC. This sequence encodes CASSLDRGRGEQYF.

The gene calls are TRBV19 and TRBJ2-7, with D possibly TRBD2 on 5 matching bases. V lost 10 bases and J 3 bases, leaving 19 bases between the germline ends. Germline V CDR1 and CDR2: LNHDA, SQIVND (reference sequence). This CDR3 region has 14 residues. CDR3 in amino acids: CATSLSLGLYEQYF. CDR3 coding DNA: TGTGCCACTAGCCTTAGTCTCGGGCTCTACGAGCAGTACTTC.

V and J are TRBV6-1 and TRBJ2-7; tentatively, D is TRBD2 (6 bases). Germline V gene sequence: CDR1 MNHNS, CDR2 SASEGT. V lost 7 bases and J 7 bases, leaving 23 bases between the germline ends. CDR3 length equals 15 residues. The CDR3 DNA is TGTGCCAGCACATTCGGGCGGGGCGCGGTACGAGAGCAGTACTTC. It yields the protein CASTFGRGAVREQYF.

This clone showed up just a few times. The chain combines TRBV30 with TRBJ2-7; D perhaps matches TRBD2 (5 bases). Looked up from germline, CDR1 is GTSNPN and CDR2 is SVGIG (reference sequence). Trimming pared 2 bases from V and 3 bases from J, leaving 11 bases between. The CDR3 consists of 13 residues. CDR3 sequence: CAWSTSGNYEQYF. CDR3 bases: TGTGCCTGGAGTACCAGCGGCAACTACGAGCAGTACTTC.

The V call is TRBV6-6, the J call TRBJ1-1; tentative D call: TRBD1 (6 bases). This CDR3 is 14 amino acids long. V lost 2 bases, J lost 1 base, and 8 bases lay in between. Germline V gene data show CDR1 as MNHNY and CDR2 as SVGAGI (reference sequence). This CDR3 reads CASSYGGANTEAFF. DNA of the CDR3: TGTGCCAGCAGTTACGGGGGGGCGAACACTGAAGCTTTCTTT.

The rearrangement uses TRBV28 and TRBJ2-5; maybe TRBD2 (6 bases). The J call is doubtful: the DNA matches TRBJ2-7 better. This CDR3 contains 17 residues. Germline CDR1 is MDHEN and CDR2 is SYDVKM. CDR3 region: CASSRGTASPSSYEQYF. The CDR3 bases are TGTGCCAGCAGTCGGGGGACGGCTAGCCCGAGCTCCTACGAGCAGTACTTC.